The clone carrying this T cell receptor (beta chain) has more than one count but fewer than ten. Amplification yielded TCR beta CDR3 regions, with RNA transcripts as the source. Primed by the HTBI set, a first-round RT-PCR was run on the TCR CDR3. TCRdb re-called the multiplex PCR reads with MiXCR, one entry per CDR3 protein. Among around 600,000 distinct CDR3 sequences listed, about 14% were seen once. This sample stems from a study of T cells in Graves' hyperthyroidism and ophthalmopathy. Sequencing was done on a sample of blood. This receptor was taken from a woman aged 45 to 65 with Graves' ophthalmopathy.

This CDR3 reads CASSSGSFYNEQFF. The CDR3 DNA sequence: TGTGCCAGCAGTAGCGGGAGTTTCTACAATGAGCAGTTCTTC. This chain joins TRBV5-8 and TRBJ2-1; 9 bases align to TRBD2. The junction had 3 bases not matched to a gene; V was cut back by 5 bases and J by 3 bases. The CDR3 is 14 amino acids. Per germline, CDR1 SGHTS and CDR2 YDEGEE.